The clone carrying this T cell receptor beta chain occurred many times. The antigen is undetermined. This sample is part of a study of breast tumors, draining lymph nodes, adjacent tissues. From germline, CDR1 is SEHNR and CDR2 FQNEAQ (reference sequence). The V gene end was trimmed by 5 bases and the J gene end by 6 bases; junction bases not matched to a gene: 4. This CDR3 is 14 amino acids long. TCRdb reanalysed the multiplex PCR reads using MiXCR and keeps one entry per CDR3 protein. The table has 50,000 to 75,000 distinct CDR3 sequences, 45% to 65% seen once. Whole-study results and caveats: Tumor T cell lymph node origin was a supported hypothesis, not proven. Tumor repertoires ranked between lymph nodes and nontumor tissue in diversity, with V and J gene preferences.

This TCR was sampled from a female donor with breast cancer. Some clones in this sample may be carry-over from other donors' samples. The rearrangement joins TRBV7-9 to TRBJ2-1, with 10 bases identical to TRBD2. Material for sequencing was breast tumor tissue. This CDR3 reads CASSGAGGGNEQFF. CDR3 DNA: TGTGCCAGCAGCGGAGCGGGAGGGGGCAATGAGCAGTTCTTC.